The rows below give T cell receptor beta chains drawn from one sample of a study of cytomegalovirus exposure and HLA in healthy donors. The data were produced by immunoSEQ multiplex PCR, yet TCRdb's version contains in-frame clones alone and is incomplete. The table shows about 120,000 clones, with approximately 83% occurring only once. Sequencing was performed on PBMCs. The receptors stem from a man in his forties or fifties in good health and CMV-seronegative. CDR3s include the opening cysteine and the closing phenylalanine or tryptophan. D genes are given only for firm matches. For some rows the clone size is stated as once, few or many, or as a class when expanded; others skip it.

abundance	v_gene	d_gene	j_gene	CDR3nt	CDR3aa
.	TRBV6-1	TRBD1	TRBJ2-7	TGTGCCAGCAGTGAATATGGGGACAGGCGCTACGAGCAGTACTTC	CASSEYGDRRYEQYF
.	TRBV4-1	.	TRBJ1-4	TGCGCCAGCAGCCGTGCCGCGGGTAGCATTAATGAAAAACTGTTTTTT	CASSRAAGSINEKLFF
.	TRBV5-1	TRBD1	TRBJ2-1	TGCGCCAGCAGCTTGGAGGGGGCGCGAGGTGAGCAGTTCTTC	CASSLEGARGEQFF
.	TRBV5-1	TRBD1	TRBJ1-6	TGCGCCAGCAGCTTGGACAGGGGGTATAATTCACCCCTCCACTTT	CASSLDRGYNSPLHF
.	TRBV4-1	TRBD1	TRBJ2-1	TGCGCCAGCAGCCAAGATTGGGGGGACAGGGGCCACAATGAGCAGTTCTTC	CASSQDWGDRGHNEQFF
.	TRBV6-1	.	TRBJ1-6	TGTGCCAGCTTGAGGGCCGGGGAGGTGTCACCCCTCCACTTT	CASLRAGEVSPLHF
.	TRBV5-6	.	TRBJ1-1	TGTGCCAGCTCCCATCGGGGGAACACTGAAGCTTTCTTT	CASSHRGNTEAFF
.	TRBV14	.	TRBJ1-3	TGTGCCAGCAGCCCTACTGTCGACAGCTCTGGAAACACCATATATTTT	CASSPTVDSSGNTIYF
.	TRBV7-6	TRBD1	TRBJ1-1	TGTGCCAGCAGCCAGGGGGTGAACACTGAAGCTTTCTTT	CASSQGVNTEAFF
.	TRBV2	.	TRBJ1-3	TGTGCCAGCAGTGGACCCCTGGGAGGGCTCGGAAACACCATATATTTT	CASSGPLGGLGNTIYF
.	TRBV28	.	TRBJ1-2	TGTGCCAGCAGGCCCACAGGGAACTATGGCTACACCTTC	CASRPTGNYGYTF
few	TRBV5-1	.	TRBJ2-1	TGCGCCAGCAGCGTAAACAGGAATGAGCAGTTCTTC	CASSVNRNEQFF
few	TRBV27	TRBD1	TRBJ1-6	TGTGCCAGCAGTATCGGGACAGGGAACTCACCCCTCCACTTT	CASSIGTGNSPLHF
.	TRBV9	.	TRBJ1-2	TGTGCCAGCAGCGTAGCCGCACAGGGACATAGCTACACCTTC	CASSVAAQGHSYTF
.	TRBV7-2	.	TRBJ1-3	TGTGCCAGCAGCTTGCGGGAGGGGACGATCTCTGGAAACACCATATATTTT	CASSLREGTISGNTIYF
.	TRBV30	.	TRBJ1-1	TGTGCCTGGACGACAGAGAACACTGAAGCTTTCTTT	CAWTTENTEAFF
.	TRBV6-1	.	TRBJ1-5	TGTGCCAGCAGTGAAGTAGCCAGCAATCAGCCCCAGCATTTT	CASSEVASNQPQHF
few	TRBV6-4	TRBD2	TRBJ2-3	TGTGCCAGCAGCCAATCTAGCGGGGGAACAGATACGCAGTATTTT	CASSQSSGGTDTQYF
.	TRBV27	.	TRBJ2-5	TGTGCCAGCAGTCCCCGGTCGGCGGGGGCGCAAGAGACCCAGTACTTC	CASSPRSAGAQETQYF
.	TRBV21-1	.	TRBJ2-5	TGTGCCAGATACAAGAGATTTGGACTAGCGGGGGGGTTCGAAGAGACCCAGTACTTC	CARYKRFGLAGGFEETQYF
few	TRBV6-4	TRBD1	TRBJ1-5	TGTGCCAGTCCCTGGACAGGGCGTTATGGCAATCAGCCCCAGCATTTT	CASPWTGRYGNQPQHF
.	TRBV5-6	.	TRBJ1-2	TGTGCCAGCAGCTCCCCTGGGAGGGAAGGCTATGGCTACACCTTC	CASSSPGREGYGYTF
.	TRBV25-1	TRBD1	TRBJ1-2	TGTGCCAGCAAGGAATCGGGACAGAACTATGGCTACACCTTC	CASKESGQNYGYTF
.	TRBV19	.	TRBJ1-5	TGTGCCAGTAGTATAGTCGGCGGTAATAGCAATCAGCCCCAGCATTTT	CASSIVGGNSNQPQHF
.	TRBV11-2	.	TRBJ1-6	TGTGCCAGCAGATCGGACAGAGATTCACCCCTCCACTTT	CASRSDRDSPLHF
.	TRBV25-1	.	TRBJ1-6	TGTGCCAGCAGTCCTACTTCAATTTCACCCCTCCACTTT	CASSPTSISPLHF
.	TRBV30	.	TRBJ1-1	TGTGCCTGGAGTCCATGGAACACTGAAGCTTTCTTT	CAWSPWNTEAFF
.	TRBV11-2	TRBD1	TRBJ2-7	TGTGCCAGCAGCTTAGGGGTACCGGGACAGGGAGTCTACGAGCAGTACTTC	CASSLGVPGQGVYEQYF
few	TRBV6-1	.	TRBJ2-2	TGTGCCAGCAGTGAGGCTCAGGTTACCACCGGGGAGCTGTTTTTT	CASSEAQVTTGELFF
.	TRBV28	.	TRBJ1-3	TGTGCCAGCAGCACTCCGGGAAAAGGAGGAAACACCATATATTTT	CASSTPGKGGNTIYF
.	TRBV4-2	.	TRBJ1-2	TGTGCCAGCAGCCAAGCCCCCGTGACGGGGACTGGTGGCTACACCTTC	CASSQAPVTGTGGYTF